These 32 T cell receptor beta chains came from one sample sequenced in a study of CD8 T cells in ankylosing spondylitis. Findings and caveats of the study: Roughly eight highly homologous variants formed a TCR beta motif that appeared characteristic of ankylosing spondylitis blood.

Using its own MiXCR run on the 5' RACE reads, TCRdb lists one record per CDR3 protein. The sample shows some 700,000 distinct CDR3 sequences, 15% to 20% of them seen only once. Antigens of these TCRs are unknown. The material sequenced was blood, either unsorted or a sorted T cell fraction (not recorded which). These receptors were taken from a male donor with ankylosing spondylitis.

This clonotype was counted at least ten times. The chain uses TRBV29-1 and TRBJ1-1; D is undetermined. Germline CDR1 SQVTM, CDR2 ANQGSEA. This CDR3 has 12 amino acids. With 8 bases removed from V and 5 bases from J, the gap between germline ends came to 15 bases. The CDR3 loop is CSPTHGTTEAFF. The CDR3 bases are TGCAGCCCGACACATGGTACTACTGAAGCTTTCTTT. The whole variable domain, filled in from reference TRBV29-1 and TRBJ1-1, reads SAVISQKPSRDICQRGTSLTIQCQVDSQVTMMFWYRQQPGQSLTLIATANQGSEATYESGFVIDKFPISRPNLTFSTLTVSNMSPEDSSIYLCSPTHGTTEAFFGQGTRLTVV.

The J gene is TRBJ2-3, the V gene TRBV28, with 10 bases that match TRBD1. Germline CDR1 reads MDHEN; CDR2 reads SYDVKM. The CDR3 has 17 amino acids. Losses at the gene ends were 5 bases for V and 3 bases for J; bases not matched to a gene: 11. Here the CDR3 reads CASSPPRDRGLTDTQYF. The CDR3 coding sequence is TGTGCCAGCAGTCCCCCCCGGGACAGGGGCCTAACAGATACGCAGTATTTT.

This clonotype has a handful of counts. The V gene is TRBV29-1, the J gene TRBJ1-2, with 8 bases aligning to TRBD1. Germline V gives CDR1 SQVTM, CDR2 ANQGSEA. The V segment lost 4 bases and the J segment 8 bases; nucleotides outside the gene matches: 9. CDR3 length equals 13 residues. The CDR3 DNA reads as TGCAGCGTTGGATTGCAGGGGGCATTGGGCTACACCTTC. The encoded protein is CSVGLQGALGYTF. The complete variable domain, with remaining parts taken from reference TRBV29-1 and TRBJ1-2, reads SAVISQKPSRDICQRGTSLTIQCQVDSQVTMMFWYRQQPGQSLTLIATANQGSEATYESGFVIDKFPISRPNLTFSTLTVSNMSPEDSSIYLCSVGLQGALGYTFGSGTRLTVV.

There are a few counts of this clonotype. The chain links TRBV12-3 or TRBV12-4 to TRBJ1-2; tentative D call: TRBD1 (5 bases). V lost 5 bases to trimming and J lost 8 bases, with 12 bases between them. CDR3 length equals 12 residues. Here the CDR3 DNA reads TGTGCCAGCAGTATCTCAGGGTACGGCTACACCTTC. Its translation: CASSISGYGYTF.

This clonotype was picked up a small number of times. The genes are TRBV29-1 and TRBJ2-5, with 9 bases aligning to TRBD2. The junction had 10 bases not matched to a gene; V was cut back by 0 bases and J by 2 bases. The CDR3 length is 17 residues. Germline-derived CDR1 and CDR2 are SQVTM and ANQGSEA. The CDR3 region has the DNA TGCAGCGTTGAAGATCTTCTGCGGGAGGGCCGACAAGAGACCCAGTACTTC. Translation: CSVEDLLREGRQETQYF.

V usage is TRBV2 and J usage is TRBJ2-1; 14 positions agree with TRBD2. Germline lookup yields CDR1 SNHLY and CDR2 FYNNEI. J was trimmed by 7 bases and V by 4 bases; bases with no gene match: 6. This CDR3 is built from 16 residues. Here the CDR3 reads CASSGGLAGGHNEQFF. As DNA, the CDR3 is TGTGCCAGCAGTGGCGGACTAGCGGGGGGTCATAATGAGCAGTTCTTC.

This clonotype was seen more than once but under ten times. In DNA form, the CDR3 reads TGTGCCAGCAGTTATTCCTCCTTCTACGAGCAGTACTTC. This codes for CASSYSSFYEQYF. This chain connects TRBV6-2 or TRBV6-3 to TRBJ2-7; unclear D gene. V lost 3 bases and J 3 bases, leaving 9 bases between the germline ends. The CDR3 loop spans 13 amino acids. Germline V gene data show CDR1 as MNHEY and CDR2 as SVGEGT.

This clonotype was picked up many times. The V call is TRBV6-1, the J call TRBJ1-3; 7 bases agree with TRBD1. CDR3 length: 15 amino acids. Germline CDR1 reads MNHNS; CDR2 reads SASEGT. V dropped 6 bases and J dropped 0; count of bases not matched to a gene: 5. The CDR3 nucleotides are TGTGCCAGCAGGGTGGGACAGCACTCTGGAAACACCATATATTTT. Translated: CASRVGQHSGNTIYF.

The chain links TRBV15 to TRBJ1-5; the match to TRBD1 covers 8 bases. CDR1 and CDR2 from the germline V gene are LNHNV and YYDKDF (reference sequence). V shed 8 bases and J 2 bases; nucleotides not matched to a gene: 2. The CDR3 is 13 residues long. The CDR3, as DNA: TGTGCCACCCAGGGGGCAGGCAATCAGCCCCAGCATTTT. As protein: CATQGAGNQPQHF.

V gene TRBV27 combines with J gene TRBJ2-3; 7 bases agree with TRBD2. Germline lookup yields CDR1 MNHEY and CDR2 SMNVEV (reference sequence). The CDR3 sequence is 15 residues long. V lost 8 bases to trimming and J lost 4 bases; unmatched junction nucleotides: 12. Here the CDR3 DNA reads TGTGCCAGCTGTTCCTCCGGCGGGAGCCCAGATACGCAGTATTTT. Its protein product is CASCSSGGSPDTQYF.

The chain employs TRBV6-5 and TRBJ2-1, with 14 bases matching TRBD2. Per the germline V gene, CDR1 is MNHEY and CDR2 is SVGAGI. V lost 4 bases to trimming and J lost 7 bases; unmatched junction nucleotides: 9. CDR3 length: 17 amino acids. The CDR3 sequence: CASSSRTGTSGGNEQFF. CDR3 in DNA: TGTGCCAGCAGTTCTCGAACCGGGACTAGCGGGGGTAATGAGCAGTTCTTC.

The chain is built from TRBV6-2 or TRBV6-3 and TRBJ1-5; 7 bases map to TRBD1. The V gene end was trimmed by 7 bases and the J gene end by 2 bases; junction bases not matched to a gene: 11. This CDR3 is 16 amino acids long. From germline, CDR1 is MNHEY and CDR2 SVGEGT. This CDR3 is CASKNADRDRNQPQHF. The DNA for the CDR3 is TGTGCCAGCAAAAACGCTGACAGGGATCGCAATCAGCCCCAGCATTTT.

The chain uses TRBV4-2 and TRBJ2-1; unclear D gene. Germline V CDR1 and CDR2: LGHNA, YNFKEQ. This CDR3 has 14 amino acids. Trimming cost V 1 base and J 8 bases, with 12 bases left between them. CDR3 sequence (DNA): TGTGCCAGCAGCCAAGGCCCCCGAGGCGATGAGCAGTTCTTC. Its translation: CASSQGPRGDEQFF.

The V gene is TRBV11-3, the J gene TRBJ1-6; no reliable D call. Per germline, CDR1 SGHNT and CDR2 YENEEA. The CDR3 has 15 residues. The V and J ends lost 0 bases and 3 bases respectively, with 6 bases between them. CDR3 protein: CASSLDPGYNSPLHF. CDR3 DNA: TGTGCCAGCAGCTTAGACCCGGGCTATAATTCACCCCTCCACTTT.

Only a few counts were recorded for this clonotype. The CDR3 protein is CASTFIDPRLSGELFF. DNA for the CDR3: TGTGCCAGCACTTTCATTGATCCGCGCCTTTCCGGGGAGCTGTTTTTT. The chain employs TRBV6-2 or TRBV6-3 and TRBJ2-2; D uncertain. Germline loops: CDR1 MNHEY, CDR2 SVGEGT. The germline V and J ends were trimmed by 7 bases and 6 bases, with 21 bases remaining between them. The CDR3 totals 16 residues.

This clonotype was found a few times. The rearrangement joins TRBV5-6 to TRBJ2-2; D not certain. Germline CDR1 reads SGHDT; CDR2 reads YYEEEE. V was trimmed by 0 bases and J by 2 bases, leaving 11 bases between them. The CDR3 extends over 16 amino acids. This chain's CDR3 is CASSLGGLRNTGELFF. The CDR3 nucleotides read TGTGCCAGCAGCTTGGGGGGTTTACGTAACACCGGGGAGCTGTTTTTT. The variable domain in full, completed from reference TRBV5-6 and TRBJ2-2, reads DAGVTQSPTHLIKTRGQQVTLRCSPKSGHDTVSWYQQALGQGPQFIFQYYEEEERQRGNFPDRFSGHQFPNYSSELNVNALLLGDSALYLCASSLGGLRNTGELFFGEGSRLTVL.

The sample holds a few counts of this clonotype. V is TRBV29-1 and J is TRBJ1-4, with D maybe TRBD1 (6 bases). Trimming shortened V by 7 bases and J by 3 bases, and 12 bases separated the two germline ends. The CDR3 loop spans 13 amino acids. Germline V gene lookup returns CDR1 SQVTM and CDR2 ANQGSEA. The CDR3 coding sequence is TGCAGCGCCCAGGACAGTCCTAATGAAAAACTGTTTTTT. It yields the protein CSAQDSPNEKLFF. Complete variable domain (other parts from reference TRBV29-1 and TRBJ1-4): SAVISQKPSRDICQRGTSLTIQCQVDSQVTMMFWYRQQPGQSLTLIATANQGSEATYESGFVIDKFPISRPNLTFSTLTVSNMSPEDSSIYLCSAQDSPNEKLFFGSGTQLSVL.

This clonotype was seen ten or more times. The chain recombines TRBV9 with TRBJ2-5, with 8 positions matching TRBD1. CDR3 size: 13 residues. CDR1 SGDLS and CDR2 YYNGEE come from the germline V gene. V was clipped by 4 bases and J by 4 bases; unmatched bases: 3. CDR3 region: CASSSGGRETQYF. CDR3 nucleotides: TGTGCCAGCAGCTCAGGGGGCAGAGAGACCCAGTACTTC. Looking up the rest from reference TRBV9 and TRBJ2-5 gives the full variable domain: DSGVTQTPKHLITATGQRVTLRCSPRSGDLSVYWYQQSLDQGLQFLIQYYNGEERAKGNILERFSAQQFPDLHSELNLSSLELGDSALYFCASSSGGRETQYFGPGTRLLVL.

The chain carries TRBV18 and TRBJ1-2; no reliable D call. The CDR3 runs 15 residues. Germline values: CDR1 KGHSH, CDR2 LQKENI. V lost 2 bases and J lost 0, with 10 bases in between. DNA for the CDR3: TGTGCCAGCTCACCAGAACCCAGCGCTAACTATGGCTACACCTTC. As protein: CASSPEPSANYGYTF. Variable domain in full (rest from reference TRBV18 and TRBJ1-2): NAGVMQNPRHLVRRRGQEARLRCSPMKGHSHVYWYRQLPEEGLKFMVYLQKENIIDESGMPKERFSAEFPKEGPSILRIQQVVRGDSAAYFCASSPEPSANYGYTFGSGTRLTVV.

The V and J genes are TRBV5-1 and TRBJ2-7; D call uncertain. CDR3 length: 15 amino acids. Germline V gene sequence: CDR1 SGHRS, CDR2 YFSETQ. V dropped 0 bases and J dropped 0 bases, with 10 bases sitting between them. The CDR3 here is CASSLAASSSYEQYF. The CDR3, as DNA: TGCGCCAGCAGCTTGGCTGCCAGTAGCTCCTACGAGCAGTACTTC.

The V and J genes are TRBV7-2 and TRBJ2-5; 12 bases align to TRBD1. Per germline, CDR1 SGHTA and CDR2 FQGNSA. The CDR3 is 16 amino acids. Unmatched junction bases numbered 7, after V lost 3 bases and J lost 5 bases. The CDR3 here is CASSLGDRGRGETQYF. The CDR3 DNA follows: TGTGCCAGCAGCTTGGGGGACAGGGGGCGGGGGGAGACCCAGTACTTC. The variable domain in full, completed from reference TRBV7-2 and TRBJ2-5, reads GAGVSQSPSNKVTEKGKDVELRCDPISGHTALYWYRQSLGQGLEFLIYFQGNSAPDKSGLPSDRFSAERTGGSVSTLTIQRTQQEDSAVYLCASSLGDRGRGETQYFGPGTRLLVL.

The table lists this clonotype with a few counts. Written as DNA, the CDR3 is TGCGCCAGCAGATATGGACTAGCGGGCTACGAGCAGTACTTC. Its translation is CASRYGLAGYEQYF. The V gene is TRBV5-1, the J gene TRBJ2-7, with 11 bases matching TRBD2. The CDR3 is made up of 14 amino acids. V lost 5 bases to trimming and J lost 3 bases; unmatched junction nucleotides: 4. Germline V gives CDR1 SGHRS, CDR2 YFSETQ.

This chain links TRBV7-6 with TRBJ2-7; 8 nucleotides agree with TRBD1. The CDR3 runs 14 residues. V trimming: 5 bases; J trimming: 5 bases; junction bases outside the gene matches: 8. Germline loops: CDR1 SGHVS, CDR2 FNYEAQ. CDR3 nucleotides: TGTGCCAGCAGCCCCCCGGACAGGGTGAACGAGCAGTACTTC. Translated, it gives CASSPPDRVNEQYF.

V gene TRBV6-1 combines with J gene TRBJ2-2, with 7 positions matching TRBD1. CDR1 MNHNS and CDR2 SASEGT come from the germline V gene. The CDR3 length is 14 residues. J was trimmed by 8 bases and V by 5 bases; bases with no gene match: 8. Here the CDR3 DNA reads TGTGCCAGCAGTAGAAACAGGGGAGCGGGGGAGCTGTTTTTT. Translation: CASSRNRGAGELFF.

This sequence joins TRBV4-1 and TRBJ1-4; D unclear. V lost 5 bases to trimming and J lost 5 bases, with 18 bases between them. There are 16 residues in the CDR3. Germline V gene data show CDR1 as MGHRA and CDR2 as YSYEKL. CDR3 region: CASSSTPGQTNEKLFF. The CDR3 bases are TGCGCCAGCAGCTCCACCCCGGGCCAAACCAATGAAAAACTGTTTTTT.

This clonotype has a handful of counts. V and J are TRBV14 and TRBJ2-4; D unresolved. The CDR3 spans 13 residues. V was shortened by 0 bases and J by 7 bases, with 7 bases between the two germline ends. Germline-derived CDR1 and CDR2 are SGHDN and FVKESK. CDR3 sequence (DNA): TGTGCCAGCAGCCAAGATCGATCCAACATTCAGTACTTC. Translated, it gives CASSQDRSNIQYF.

The chain employs TRBV4-3 and TRBJ1-2; possibly TRBD1 for D (6 bases). The CDR3 consists of 16 residues. Germline CDR1 and CDR2: LGHNA and YSLEER. Trimming removed 0 bases at V and 2 bases at J, with 13 bases between. CDR3 residues: CASSQEVGGPNYGYTF. The CDR3 nucleotides are TGCGCCAGCAGCCAAGAGGTGGGGGGCCCAAACTATGGCTACACCTTC.

CDR3 sequence (DNA): TGCGCCAGCAGCTTGGGCAGGACCAATTCACCCCTCCACTTT. This translates into CASSLGRTNSPLHF. The chain joins TRBV5-1 to TRBJ1-6; D is undetermined. This CDR3 is built from 14 residues. Deletions cut 0 bases from V and 7 bases from J, with 8 bases between. CDR1 is SGHRS, CDR2 YFSETQ, per germline.

This clonotype was seen only a few times. V is TRBV5-5 and J is TRBJ1-2; no firm D call. The CDR3 has 14 amino acids. CDR1 SGHKS and CDR2 YYEKEE come from the germline V gene (reference sequence). Trimming shortened V by 0 bases and J by 4 bases, and 10 bases separated the two germline ends. Here the CDR3 reads CASSLAPQSYGYTF. The CDR3 DNA is TGTGCCAGCAGCTTGGCCCCGCAGTCCTATGGCTACACCTTC.

This chain links TRBV6-5 with TRBJ2-2, with D unresolved. The germline CDR1 and CDR2 sequences are MNHEY and SVGAGI. V lost 4 bases and J lost 3, with 12 bases in between. This CDR3 has 15 residues. The CDR3 protein is CASSSTRHHTGELFF. In DNA form, the CDR3 reads TGTGCCAGCAGTTCCACCCGACACCACACCGGGGAGCTGTTTTTT.

The J gene is TRBJ2-1, the V gene TRBV20-1; 9 bases match TRBD2. V lost 3 bases to trimming and J lost 4 bases; unmatched junction nucleotides: 10. CDR1 is DFQATT, CDR2 SNEGSKA, per germline (reference sequence). This CDR3 region has 16 residues. This CDR3 reads CSARGAGGYDYNEQFF. The CDR3 DNA sequence: TGCAGTGCTAGGGGGGCGGGAGGGTACGATTACAATGAGCAGTTCTTC.

The table lists this clonotype with a few counts. This chain links TRBV30 with TRBJ1-5; 7 bases line up with TRBD1. CDR3 length equals 13 residues. Germline trimming cut 2 bases from V and 6 bases from J; bases unmatched to any gene: 4. Germline V CDR1 and CDR2: GTSNPN, SVGIG (reference sequence). The CDR3 reads CAWSLGGVQPQHF. The CDR3 nucleotides read TGTGCCTGGAGTTTAGGGGGCGTTCAGCCCCAGCATTTT.